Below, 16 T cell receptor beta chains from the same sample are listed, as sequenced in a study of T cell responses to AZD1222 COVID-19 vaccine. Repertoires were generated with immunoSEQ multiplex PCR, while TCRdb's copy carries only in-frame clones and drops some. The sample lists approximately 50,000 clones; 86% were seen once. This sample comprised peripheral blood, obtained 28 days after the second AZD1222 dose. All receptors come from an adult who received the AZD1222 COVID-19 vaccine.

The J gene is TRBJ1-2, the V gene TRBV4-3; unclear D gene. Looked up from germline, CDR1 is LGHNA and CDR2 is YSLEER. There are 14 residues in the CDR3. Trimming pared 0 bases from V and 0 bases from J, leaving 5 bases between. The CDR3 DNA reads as TGCGCCAGCAGCCAAGAAGTAACTAACTATGGCTACACCTTC. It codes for CASSQEVTNYGYTF.

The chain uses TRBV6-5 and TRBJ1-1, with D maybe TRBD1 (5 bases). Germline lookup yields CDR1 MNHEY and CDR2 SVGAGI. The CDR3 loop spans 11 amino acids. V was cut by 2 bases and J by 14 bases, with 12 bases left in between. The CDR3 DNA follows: TGTGCCAGCAGTTACCAGGGTCATGGCTTCTTT. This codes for CASSYQGHGFF.

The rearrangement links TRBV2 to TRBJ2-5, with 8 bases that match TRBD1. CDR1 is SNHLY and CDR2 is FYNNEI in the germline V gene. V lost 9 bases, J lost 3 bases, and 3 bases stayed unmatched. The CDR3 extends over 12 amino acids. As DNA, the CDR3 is TGTGCCAGTACGGACAGGGAAGAGACCCAGTACTTC. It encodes CASTDREETQYF.

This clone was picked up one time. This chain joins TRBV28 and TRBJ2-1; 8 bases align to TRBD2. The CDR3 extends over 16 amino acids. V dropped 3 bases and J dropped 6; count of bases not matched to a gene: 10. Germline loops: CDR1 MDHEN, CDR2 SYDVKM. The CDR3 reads CASSFGRAVRTNEQFF. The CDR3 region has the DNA TGTGCCAGCAGTTTCGGGAGGGCCGTCCGGACCAATGAGCAGTTCTTC.

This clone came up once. The DNA for the CDR3 is TGTGCCAGCAGCTTAGAGGGACGGAGCTACGAGCAGTACTTC. It is translated as CASSLEGRSYEQYF. V is TRBV7-6 and J is TRBJ2-7, with D perhaps given as TRBD1 or TRBD2 (5 bases each). Germline V CDR1 and CDR2: SGHVS, FNYEAQ. This CDR3 spans 14 amino acids. Trimming shortened V by 1 base and J by 3 bases, and 10 bases separated the two germline ends.

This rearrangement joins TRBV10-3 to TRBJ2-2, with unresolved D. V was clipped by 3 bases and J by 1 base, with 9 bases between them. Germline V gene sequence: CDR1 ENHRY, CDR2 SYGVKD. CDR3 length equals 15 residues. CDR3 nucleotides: TGTGCCATCAGTGATAGTAGAAGGAACACCGGGGAGCTGTTTTTT. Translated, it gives CAISDSRRNTGELFF.

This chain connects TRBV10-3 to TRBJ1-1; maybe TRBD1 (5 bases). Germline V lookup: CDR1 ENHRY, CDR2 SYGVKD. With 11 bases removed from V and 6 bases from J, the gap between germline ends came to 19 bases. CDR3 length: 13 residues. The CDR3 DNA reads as TGTGCCGTACAAGGGGACCCGGGCTCTGAAGCTTTCTTT. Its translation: CAVQGDPGSEAFF.

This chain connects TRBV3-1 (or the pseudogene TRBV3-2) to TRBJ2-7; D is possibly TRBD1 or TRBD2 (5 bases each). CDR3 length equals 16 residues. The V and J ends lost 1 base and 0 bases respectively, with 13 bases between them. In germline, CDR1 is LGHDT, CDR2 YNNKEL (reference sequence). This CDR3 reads CASSQGPPGPSYEQYF. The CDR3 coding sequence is TGTGCCAGCAGCCAAGGCCCACCGGGGCCCTCCTACGAGCAGTACTTC.

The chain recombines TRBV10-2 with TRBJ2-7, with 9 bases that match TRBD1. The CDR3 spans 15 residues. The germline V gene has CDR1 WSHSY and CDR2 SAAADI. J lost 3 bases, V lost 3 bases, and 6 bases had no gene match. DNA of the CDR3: TGCGCCAGCAGTGAATTCGGGACAGGGAGCTACGAGCAGTACTTC. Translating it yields CASSEFGTGSYEQYF.

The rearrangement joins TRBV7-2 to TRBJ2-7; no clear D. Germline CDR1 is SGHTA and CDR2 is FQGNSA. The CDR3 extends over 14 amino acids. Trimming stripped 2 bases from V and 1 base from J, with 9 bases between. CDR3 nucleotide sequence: TGTGCCAGCAGCTTACAAGGGCTGTCCTACGAGCAGTACTTC. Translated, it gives CASSLQGLSYEQYF.

CDR3 region: CASSLEGQGNQPQHF. The CDR3 DNA reads as TGCGCCAGCAGCTTGGAGGGACAGGGCAATCAGCCCCAGCATTTT. The chain carries TRBV5-1 and TRBJ1-5, with 8 bases identical to TRBD1. Trimming removed 0 bases from V and 2 bases from J; junction bases left unmatched: 1. This CDR3 is built from 15 residues. CDR1 and CDR2 (germline): SGHRS, YFSETQ.

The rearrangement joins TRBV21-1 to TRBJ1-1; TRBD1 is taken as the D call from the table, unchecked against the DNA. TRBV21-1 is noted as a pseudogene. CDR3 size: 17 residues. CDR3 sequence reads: CASSIKGLRILNTEAFF. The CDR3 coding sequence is TGTGCCAGCAGCATAAAGGGGCTCCGTATCCTGAACACTGAAGCTTTCTTT.

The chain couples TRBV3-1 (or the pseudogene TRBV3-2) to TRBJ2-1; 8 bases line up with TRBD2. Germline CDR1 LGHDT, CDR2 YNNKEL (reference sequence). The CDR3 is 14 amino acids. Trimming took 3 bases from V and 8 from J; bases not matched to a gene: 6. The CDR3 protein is CASSHSGIGDEQFF. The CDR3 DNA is TGTGCCAGCAGCCATAGCGGGATTGGGGATGAGCAGTTCTTC.

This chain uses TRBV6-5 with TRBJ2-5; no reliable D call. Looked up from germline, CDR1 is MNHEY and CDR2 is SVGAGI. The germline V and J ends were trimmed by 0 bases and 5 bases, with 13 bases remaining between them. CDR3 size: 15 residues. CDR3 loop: CASSYSMFGPETQYF. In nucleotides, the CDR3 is TGTGCCAGCAGTTACTCGATGTTCGGTCCCGAGACCCAGTACTTC.

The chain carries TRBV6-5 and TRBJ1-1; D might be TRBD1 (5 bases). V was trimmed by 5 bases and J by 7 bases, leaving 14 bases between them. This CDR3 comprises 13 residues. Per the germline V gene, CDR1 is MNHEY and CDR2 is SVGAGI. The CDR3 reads CASSHRDGDEAFF. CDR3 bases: TGTGCCAGCAGTCATCGGGACGGCGATGAAGCTTTCTTT.

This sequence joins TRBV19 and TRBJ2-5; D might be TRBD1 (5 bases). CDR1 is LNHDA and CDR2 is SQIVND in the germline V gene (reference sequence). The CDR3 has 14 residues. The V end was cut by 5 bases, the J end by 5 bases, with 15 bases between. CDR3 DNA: TGTGCCAGTAGTCCTGGCAGGGATTGGGAGACCCAGTACTTC. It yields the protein CASSPGRDWETQYF.